These 25 T cell receptor beta chains were all obtained from the same sample, sequenced in a study of vaccination effects on CD4 cells after COVID-19 (dated by TCRdb to between 2021 and 2024). These TCRs are of unknown antigen specificity. The library was generated by the immunoSEQ multiplex PCR assay. TCRdb holds this immuneACCESS table with in-frame rearrangements only. Some clones are missing; in checked studies, unresolved V genes explain under half, and the rest has no known cause. The sample table shows around 26,000 clones, and 69% are seen once. The leading ten clones occupy roughly 8% of the sample. In the ViraFEST assay, PBMC were stimulated with viral peptide pools, and antigen-specific CD4+ T cell clonotypes were then identified by expansion using TCR sequencing. After roughly 11 days of culture, CD4+ T cells were isolated with the EasySep CD4+ T cell isolation kit. Participants received two doses of either the BNT162b2 or the mRNA-1273 mRNA SARS-CoV-2 vaccine.

Material: CD4+ T cells from PBMCs cultured with SARS-CoV-2 spike peptides, obtained after COVID-19 vaccination. The cell subset or site label of this sample denotes: SARS-CoV-2 spike overlapping peptide pool stimulation. The receptors originated from a human donor who received a COVID-19 vaccine.

This chain joins TRBV19 and TRBJ2-3, with 8 positions matching TRBD1. Germline V gene lookup returns CDR1 LNHDA and CDR2 SQIVND (reference sequence). CDR3 length: 15 residues. Losses at the gene ends were 5 bases for V and 2 bases for J; bases not matched to a gene: 6. The CDR3 here is CASSSQGQVTDTQYF. CDR3 nucleotide sequence: TGTGCCAGTAGTTCTCAGGGACAGGTCACAGATACGCAGTATTTT. Combining the CDR3 with reference TRBV19 and TRBJ2-3 gives the whole variable domain DGGITQSPKYLFRKEGQNVTLSCEQNLNHDAMYWYRQDPGQGLRLIYYSQIVNDFQKGDIAEGYSVSREKKESFPLTVTSAQKNPTAFYLCASSSQGQVTDTQYFGPGTRLTVL.

This clone was found a few times. V gene TRBV5-1 combines with J gene TRBJ2-2, with D unclear. The CDR3 has 15 amino acids. V lost 4 bases and J lost 4, with 14 bases in between. CDR1 is SGHRS, CDR2 YFSETQ, per germline. The CDR3 reads CASSPASRGTGELFF. Written as DNA, the CDR3 is TGCGCCAGCAGCCCGGCGAGTCGCGGCACCGGGGAGCTGTTTTTT.

The rearrangement links TRBV5-1 to TRBJ2-1; 8 nucleotides line up with TRBD2. CDR1 and CDR2 from the germline V gene are SGHRS and YFSETQ. The CDR3 is made up of 16 amino acids. V gave up 0 bases and J gave up 4 bases; unmatched junction bases: 6. The CDR3 bases are TGCGCCAGCAGCTTGGGCAGCGGGGGACCGTACAATGAGCAGTTCTTC. Translation: CASSLGSGGPYNEQFF. Drawing the rest from reference TRBV5-1 and TRBJ2-1, the complete variable domain is KAGVTQTPRYLIKTRGQQVTLSCSPISGHRSVSWYQQTPGQGLQFLFEYFSETQRNKGNFPGRFSGRQFSNSRSEMNVSTLELGDSALYLCASSLGSGGPYNEQFFGPGTRLTVL.

This chain uses TRBV7-6 with TRBJ2-6; D not resolved. Trimming removed 2 bases at V and 2 bases at J, with 7 bases between. Per the germline V gene, CDR1 is SGHVS and CDR2 is FNYEAQ. The CDR3 extends over 15 amino acids. In DNA form, the CDR3 reads TGTGCCAGCAGCTTATGGAGACCTGGGGCCAACGTCCTGACTTTC. It encodes CASSLWRPGANVLTF.

DNA for the CDR3: TGCAGCGTTGAGTGGGGTGGGGCCAACGTCCTGACTTTC. Amino acids: CSVEWGGANVLTF. The chain links TRBV29-1 to TRBJ2-6; D uncertain. This CDR3 region has 13 residues. The V end lost 3 bases, the J end lost 3 bases, and 6 bases lay between the germline ends. Germline V gene lookup returns CDR1 SQVTM and CDR2 ANQGSEA.

V gene TRBV19 combines with J gene TRBJ2-4; no clear D gene. Trimming cost V 10 bases and J 9 bases, with 19 bases left between them. The CDR3 spans 13 residues. Germline V gives CDR1 LNHDA, CDR2 SQIVND (reference sequence). The CDR3 region is CAIPPSRFVIQYF. The CDR3 DNA follows: TGTGCCATCCCTCCGAGTCGGTTCGTCATTCAGTACTTC. The entire variable domain, with the rest obtained from reference TRBV19 and TRBJ2-4, is as follows: DGGITQSPKYLFRKEGQNVTLSCEQNLNHDAMYWYRQDPGQGLRLIYYSQIVNDFQKGDIAEGYSVSREKKESFPLTVTSAQKNPTAFYLCAIPPSRFVIQYFGAGTRLSVL.

The chain is built from TRBV7-9 and TRBJ1-2; TRBD1 matches at 8 bases. Per the germline V gene, CDR1 is SEHNR and CDR2 is FQNEAQ (reference sequence). This CDR3 has 14 amino acids. V shed 7 bases and J 2 bases; nucleotides not matched to a gene: 6. CDR3 protein: CASTQSGGNYGYTF. In DNA, the CDR3 is TGTGCCAGCACCCAGTCAGGGGGCAACTATGGCTACACCTTC. The full variable domain, its missing parts supplied by reference TRBV7-9 and TRBJ1-2, is DTGVSQNPRHKITKRGQNVTFRCDPISEHNRLYWYRQTLGQGPEFLTYFQNEAQLEKSRLLSDRFSAERPKGSFSTLEIQRTEQGDSAMYLCASTQSGGNYGYTFGSGTRLTVV.

The V gene is TRBV6-5, the J gene TRBJ1-6, with unresolved D. The V end lost 5 bases, the J end lost 8 bases, and 7 bases lay between the germline ends. The CDR3 has 12 residues. Looked up from germline, CDR1 is MNHEY and CDR2 is SVGAGI. DNA of the CDR3: TGTGCCAGCAGTCCGACATATTCACCCCTCCACTTT. Translated, it gives CASSPTYSPLHF.

The chain is built from TRBV6-5 and TRBJ1-3, with TRBD1 identical over 11 bases. The CDR3 extends over 15 amino acids. Germline CDR1 is MNHEY and CDR2 is SVGAGI. With 4 bases clipped from V and 4 bases from J, the junction kept 3 bases outside the gene matches. Here the CDR3 reads CASSSDRGLGNTIYF. The CDR3 nucleotides are TGTGCCAGCAGTTCGGACAGGGGGCTCGGAAACACCATATATTTT.

This chain uses TRBV11-2 with TRBJ1-2; maybe TRBD1 (6 bases). This CDR3 is 17 amino acids long. V shed 4 bases and J shed 1 base, with 19 bases lying between them. Germline V lookup: CDR1 SGHAT, CDR2 FQNNGV. The CDR3 here is CASSSPRGRKDNYGYTF. The CDR3 DNA reads as TGTGCCAGCAGCTCCCCCAGGGGCAGGAAGGATAACTATGGCTACACCTTC.

The chain has TRBV7-8 and TRBJ1-5; D might be TRBD1 (6 bases). Trimming cost V 6 bases and J 7 bases, with 22 bases left between them. The germline V gene has CDR1 SGHVS and CDR2 FQNEAQ. CDR3 size: 16 residues. Written as DNA, the CDR3 is TGTGCCAGCAGTCCGACCGGGACGATAGGGGGGCAGCCCCAGCATTTT. Its translation is CASSPTGTIGGQPQHF.

The V gene is TRBV5-1, the J gene TRBJ1-5; TRBD1 matches at 10 bases. Germline V gene lookup returns CDR1 SGHRS and CDR2 YFSETQ. The V and J ends lost 1 base and 4 bases, in that order; junction bases with no gene match: 2. The CDR3 is made up of 15 amino acids. CDR3 sequence reads: CASSLSGQGNQPQHF. The CDR3 DNA reads TGCGCCAGCAGCTTGTCGGGACAGGGGAATCAGCCCCAGCATTTT.

The CDR3 region is CASSLDSVGYEQYF. The CDR3 nucleotides are TGCGCCAGCAGCTTGGATTCGGTCGGCTACGAGCAGTACTTC. The chain has TRBV5-1 and TRBJ2-7; D is uncertain. The CDR3 is 14 amino acids. Germline CDR1 reads SGHRS; CDR2 reads YFSETQ. V dropped 0 bases and J dropped 3 bases, with 10 bases sitting between them.

The chain is built from TRBV25-1 and TRBJ1-6; D might be TRBD1 (6 bases). Germline V CDR1 and CDR2: MGHDK, SYGVNS. CDR3 length: 12 amino acids. Trimming pared 5 bases from V and 10 bases from J, leaving 9 bases between. For the CDR3, the DNA is TGTGCCAGCAGTCTACAGGGCTCACCCCTCCACTTT. As protein: CASSLQGSPLHF.

This clone was detected only a few times. CDR3 sequence reads: CASSTGLNTEAFF. DNA for the CDR3: TGTGCCAGTAGTACAGGGTTGAACACTGAAGCTTTCTTT. This chain joins TRBV19 and TRBJ1-1; D might be TRBD1 (5 bases). V dropped 4 bases and J dropped 0 bases, with 6 bases sitting between them. The V gene's germline CDR1 is LNHDA and CDR2 SQIVND (reference sequence). This CDR3 contains 13 residues.

J is TRBJ2-6 and V is TRBV5-1; D is ambiguous. Trimming removed 5 bases at V and 0 bases at J, with 9 bases between. This CDR3 has 15 residues. The V gene's germline CDR1 is SGHRS and CDR2 YFSETQ. In nucleotides, the CDR3 is TGCGCCAGCAGACTACAGTTCTCTGGGGCCAACGTCCTGACTTTC. Amino acids: CASRLQFSGANVLTF. The full variable domain, in which reference TRBV5-1 and TRBJ2-6 provide the parts outside the CDR3, is KAGVTQTPRYLIKTRGQQVTLSCSPISGHRSVSWYQQTPGQGLQFLFEYFSETQRNKGNFPGRFSGRQFSNSRSEMNVSTLELGDSALYLCASRLQFSGANVLTFGAGSRLTVL.

The genes are TRBV5-1 and TRBJ1-1, with 7 bases fitting TRBD1. The CDR3 runs to 15 residues. CDR1 and CDR2 from the germline V gene are SGHRS and YFSETQ. The trim removed 0 bases at V and 5 bases at J, leaving 7 bases unmatched. The CDR3 sequence is CASSLEGAGGTEAFF. CDR3 coding DNA: TGCGCCAGCAGCTTGGAGGGGGCCGGGGGGACTGAAGCTTTCTTT.

The rearrangement joins TRBV10-3 to TRBJ1-5; weak D call: TRBD1 (6 bases). This CDR3 is built from 17 residues. The ends were cut back, 0 bases at V and 1 base at J, with 13 bases in the middle. Germline values: CDR1 ENHRY, CDR2 SYGVKD. Here the CDR3 reads CAISESTPGQSNQPQHF. CDR3 DNA sequence: TGTGCCATCAGTGAGTCTACCCCCGGACAGAGCAATCAGCCCCAGCATTTT.

In this sample, this clone turned up once. The V call is TRBV6-5, the J call TRBJ1-5; D gene ambiguous. The CDR3 consists of 15 residues. With 8 bases removed from V and 4 bases from J, the gap between germline ends came to 18 bases. The germline gives CDR1 MNHEY, CDR2 SVGAGI. The CDR3 spells CASDPWAVGNQPQHF. CDR3 bases: TGTGCCAGCGACCCCTGGGCAGTAGGAAATCAGCCCCAGCATTTT.

This chain links TRBV30 with TRBJ1-3, with D uncertain. V lost 8 bases, J lost 0 bases, and 14 bases lay in between. Per germline, CDR1 GTSNPN and CDR2 SVGIG (reference sequence). There are 14 residues in the CDR3. CDR3 sequence: CAGTREGSGNTIYF. The CDR3 DNA is TGTGCCGGAACCCGGGAGGGCTCTGGAAACACCATATATTTT. Filled out from reference TRBV30 and TRBJ1-3, the complete variable domain reads SQTIHQWPATLVQPVGSPLSLECTVEGTSNPNLYWYRQAAGRGLQLLFYSVGIGQISSEVPQNLSASRPQDRQFILSSKKLLLSDSGFYLCAGTREGSGNTIYFGEGSWLTVV.

V gene TRBV6-5 combines with J gene TRBJ2-7; D is tentatively TRBD1 or TRBD2 (6 bases each). From germline, CDR1 is MNHEY and CDR2 SVGAGI. V gave up 11 bases and J gave up 7 bases, with 21 bases separating them. The CDR3 has 13 amino acids. CDR3 DNA: TGTGCCTGGGGGCCCGGAGGGACTTTGGAGCAGTACTTC. It encodes CAWGPGGTLEQYF.

The V and J genes are TRBV7-9 and TRBJ2-1; the D is unclear. The CDR3 consists of 14 residues. V shed 5 bases and J shed 5 bases, with 13 bases lying between them. Germline V gene data show CDR1 as SEHNR and CDR2 as FQNEAQ (reference sequence). This CDR3 is CASSAQARHNEQFF. In DNA form, the CDR3 reads TGTGCCAGCAGCGCGCAGGCGCGACACAATGAGCAGTTCTTC.

The rearrangement links TRBV4-1 to TRBJ2-2, with TRBD2 matching 7 bases. The CDR3 is 17 residues long. V trimming: 8 bases; J trimming: 4 bases; junction bases outside the gene matches: 16. The germline V gene has CDR1 MGHRA and CDR2 YSYEKL. CDR3 nucleotides: TGCGCCAGCCGGCCCGGGGCTAGCGGAGACACCACCGGGGAGCTGTTTTTT. Amino acids: CASRPGASGDTTGELFF.

The V call is TRBV3-1 (or the pseudogene TRBV3-2), the J call TRBJ2-1; the D gene could be TRBD1 or TRBD2 (6 bases each). The CDR3 loop spans 15 amino acids. CDR1 is LGHDT, CDR2 YNNKEL, per germline (reference sequence). V lost 7 bases to trimming and J lost 5 bases, with 18 bases between them. CDR3 nucleotide sequence: TGTGCCAGCACCCTTACCCCGGGGGCAAACAATGAGCAGTTCTTC. Translated: CASTLTPGANNEQFF.

This chain uses TRBV6-4 with TRBJ2-1, with 12 bases fitting TRBD2. This CDR3 contains 18 residues. Germline V gene sequence: CDR1 MRHNA, CDR2 SNTAGT. Losses at the gene ends were 3 bases for V and 4 bases for J; bases not matched to a gene: 10. The CDR3, as DNA: TGTGCCAGCAGTGAGTCCCTAGCGGGAGGGTTGGATTACAATGAGCAGTTCTTC. It codes for CASSESLAGGLDYNEQFF.